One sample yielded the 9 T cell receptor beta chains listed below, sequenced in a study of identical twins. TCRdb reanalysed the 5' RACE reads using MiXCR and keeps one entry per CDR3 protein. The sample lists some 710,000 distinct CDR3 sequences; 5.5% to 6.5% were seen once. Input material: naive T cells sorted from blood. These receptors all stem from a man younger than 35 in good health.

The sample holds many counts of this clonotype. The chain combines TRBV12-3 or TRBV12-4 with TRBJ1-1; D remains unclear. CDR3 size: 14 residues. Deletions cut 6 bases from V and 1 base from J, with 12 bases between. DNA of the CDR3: TGTGCCAGCAGCCGCGAACTAACGAACACTGAAGCTTTCTTT. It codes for CASSRELTNTEAFF.

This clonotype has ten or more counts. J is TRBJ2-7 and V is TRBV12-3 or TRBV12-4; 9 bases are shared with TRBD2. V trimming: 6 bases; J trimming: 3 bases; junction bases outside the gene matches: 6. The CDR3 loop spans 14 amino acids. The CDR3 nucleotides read TGTGCCAGCAGCCTTAGCGGGAGTGGCTACGAGCAGTACTTC. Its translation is CASSLSGSGYEQYF.

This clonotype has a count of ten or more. The CDR3 here is CASSFGQGLDTQYF. The CDR3 DNA follows: TGTGCCAGCAGCTTCGGACAGGGTTTAGATACGCAGTATTTT. This chain connects TRBV7-3 to TRBJ2-3; TRBD1 agrees at 8 bases. V shed 3 bases and J 5 bases; nucleotides not matched to a gene: 4. The CDR3 spans 14 residues. Germline-derived CDR1 and CDR2 are SGHTA and FQGTGA.

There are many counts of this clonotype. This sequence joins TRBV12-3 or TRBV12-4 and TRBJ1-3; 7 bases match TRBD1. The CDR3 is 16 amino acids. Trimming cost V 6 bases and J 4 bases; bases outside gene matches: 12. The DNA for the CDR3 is TGTGCCAGCAGCTCGGGACAGACCCTTGCGGGAAACACCATATATTTT. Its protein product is CASSSGQTLAGNTIYF.

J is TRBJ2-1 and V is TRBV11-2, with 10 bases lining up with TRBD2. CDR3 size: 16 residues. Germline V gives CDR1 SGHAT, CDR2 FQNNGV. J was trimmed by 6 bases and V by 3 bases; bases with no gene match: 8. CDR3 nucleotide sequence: TGTGCCAGCAGCTTCACCTTAGCGGGAGGTTCCAATGAGCAGTTCTTC. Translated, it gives CASSFTLAGGSNEQFF.

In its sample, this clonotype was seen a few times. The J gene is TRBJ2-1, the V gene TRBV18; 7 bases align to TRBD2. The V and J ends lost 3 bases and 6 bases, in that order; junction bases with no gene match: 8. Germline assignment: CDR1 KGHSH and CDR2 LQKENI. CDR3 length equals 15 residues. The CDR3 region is CASSPASGSTNEQFF. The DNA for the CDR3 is TGTGCCAGCTCACCCGCTAGCGGCTCCACCAATGAGCAGTTCTTC.

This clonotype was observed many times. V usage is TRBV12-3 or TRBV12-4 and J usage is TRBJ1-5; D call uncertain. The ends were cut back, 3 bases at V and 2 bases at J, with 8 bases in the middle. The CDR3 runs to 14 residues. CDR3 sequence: CASSFSHGNQPQHF. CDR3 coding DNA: TGTGCCAGCAGTTTCAGCCATGGCAATCAGCCCCAGCATTTT.

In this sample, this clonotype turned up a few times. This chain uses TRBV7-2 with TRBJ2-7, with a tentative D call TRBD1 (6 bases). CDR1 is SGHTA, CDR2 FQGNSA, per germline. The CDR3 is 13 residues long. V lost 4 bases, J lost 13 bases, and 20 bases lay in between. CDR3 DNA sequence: TGTGCCAGCAGCTCCCACGGACAGCTGAGTTGCTACTTC. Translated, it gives CASSSHGQLSCYF.

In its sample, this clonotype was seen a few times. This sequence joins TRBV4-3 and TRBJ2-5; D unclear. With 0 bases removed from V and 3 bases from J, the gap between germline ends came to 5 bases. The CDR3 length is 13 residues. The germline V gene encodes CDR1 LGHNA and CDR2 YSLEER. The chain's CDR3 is CASSQDGEETQYF. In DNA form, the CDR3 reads TGCGCCAGCAGCCAAGATGGGGAAGAGACCCAGTACTTC.